A selection of T cell receptor beta chains follows, all from one sample in a study of shared clonotypes between healthy human individuals. Assay: immunoSEQ multiplex PCR; the TCRdb copy retains only in-frame clones and omits some. Among millions of clones listed, just over 90% were seen once. The sample was naive CD8+ T cells from PBMCs. These receptors all stem from a man aged 18 to 29 in good health. Some clones in this sample may be carry-over from other donors' samples. The CDR3 runs from the conserved cysteine through the conserved F or W. The D gene is left open where the match is weak. Only part of the rows carry a size: once, few, many, or a class if the clone is expanded.

j_call v_call d_call clone_size cdr3_nt cdr3_aa
TRBJ1-1 TRBV27 . . TGTGCCAGCAGTTTATCGGGGGGGACAAACACTGAAGCTTTCTTT CASSLSGGTNTEAFF
TRBJ1-1 TRBV6-5 . . TGTGCCAGCAGTTACTCCTCAGGAGTTGGCACTGAAGCTTTCTTT CASSYSSGVGTEAFF
TRBJ2-7 TRBV7-2 TRBD2 . TGTGCCAGCAGCCAATCGCGGGACTACTCTCACGAGCAGTACTTC CASSQSRDYSHEQYF
TRBJ2-7 TRBV4-1 TRBD2 . TGCGCCAGCAGCCAGACTAGCGCGTCCTACGAGCAGTACTTC CASSQTSASYEQYF
TRBJ2-3 TRBV7-3 . . TGTGCCAGCAGCCTCGTCGTCTCAGATACGCAGTATTTT CASSLVVSDTQYF
TRBJ2-3 TRBV27 TRBD2 once TGTGCCAGCAGTTTGGGACTAGCGGGAAGCACAGATACGCAGTATTTT CASSLGLAGSTDTQYF
TRBJ2-1 TRBV7-9 . . TGTGCCAGCAGCTTTGGAAGCAGCCCTTACAATGAGCAGTTCTTC CASSFGSSPYNEQFF
TRBJ2-7 TRBV4-1 . . TGCGCCAGCAGCCAAAGGGTAGGTCTCTACGAGCAGTACTTC CASSQRVGLYEQYF
TRBJ1-2 TRBV10-3 TRBD1 . TGTGCCATCAGCGCTCCGGGACAGGGGGCAGCTAACTATGGCTACACCTTC CAISAPGQGAANYGYTF
TRBJ1-1 TRBV7-8 . . TGTGCCAGCAGCTTCGGAGCAACGGGGGGGAACACTGAAGCTTTCTTT CASSFGATGGNTEAFF
TRBJ1-1 TRBV4-1 . . TGCGCCAGCAGCCCTGGTGGGGGGGGTGTGAACACTGAAGCTTTCTTT CASSPGGGGVNTEAFF
TRBJ2-7 TRBV5-4 . . TGTGCCAGCAGCTGGAAGACAGGCCGCGAGCAGTACTTC CASSWKTGREQYF
TRBJ2-4 TRBV15 TRBD2 . TGTGCCACCAGCAACGCTCTAGCGGGAGAACGAGACATTCAGTACTTC CATSNALAGERDIQYF
TRBJ1-2 TRBV28 TRBD1 . TGTGCCAGCAGTTTCCGTACAGGGGGACTCGGCTATGGCTACACCTTC CASSFRTGGLGYGYTF
TRBJ2-1 TRBV4-2 . . TGTGCCAGCAATGGAGGAGGGCCGGGGGAGTTCTACAATGAGCAGTTCTTC CASNGGGPGEFYNEQFF
TRBJ2-1 TRBV5-6 . . TGTGCCAGCAGCCCAAGACAGTATAAGAATGAGCAGTTCTTC CASSPRQYKNEQFF
TRBJ2-1 TRBV5-6 TRBD2 . TGTGCCAGCACTGTGGGGTGGGCTAGCGGGTCTTGGGATGAGCAGTTCTTC CASTVGWASGSWDEQFF
TRBJ1-5 TRBV7-6 . . TGTGCCAGCAGCCCTGGACAGAATCAGCCCCAGCATTTT CASSPGQNQPQHF
TRBJ1-5 TRBV10-3 . . TGTGCCGCGGGTAGCAATCAGCCCCAGCATTTT CAAGSNQPQHF
TRBJ2-3 TRBV7-9 . . TGTGCCAGCAGCTTAGCGACGGGAGTTCTCCCAGATACGCAGTATTTT CASSLATGVLPDTQYF
TRBJ1-5 TRBV28 . . TGTGCCAGCAGTTCCCCCTGGGCCGAGGGTGTTAGCAATCAGCCCCAGCATTTT CASSSPWAEGVSNQPQHF
TRBJ2-7 TRBV21-1 . . TGTGCCAGCAGCGCCCCCCGCCACAGTGAACTCTCCTACGAGCAGTACTTC CASSAPRHSELSYEQYF
TRBJ2-1 TRBV9 . . TGTGCCAGCAGCGCTCAGTACAATGAGCAGTTCTTC CASSAQYNEQFF
TRBJ1-1 TRBV19 . . TGTGCCAGTACGGGGTGGGAGAACACTGAAGCTTTCTTT CASTGWENTEAFF
TRBJ2-5 TRBV28 TRBD1 . TGTGCCAGCAGTTATCCCGGGACAGGGACCCAGTACTTC CASSYPGTGTQYF